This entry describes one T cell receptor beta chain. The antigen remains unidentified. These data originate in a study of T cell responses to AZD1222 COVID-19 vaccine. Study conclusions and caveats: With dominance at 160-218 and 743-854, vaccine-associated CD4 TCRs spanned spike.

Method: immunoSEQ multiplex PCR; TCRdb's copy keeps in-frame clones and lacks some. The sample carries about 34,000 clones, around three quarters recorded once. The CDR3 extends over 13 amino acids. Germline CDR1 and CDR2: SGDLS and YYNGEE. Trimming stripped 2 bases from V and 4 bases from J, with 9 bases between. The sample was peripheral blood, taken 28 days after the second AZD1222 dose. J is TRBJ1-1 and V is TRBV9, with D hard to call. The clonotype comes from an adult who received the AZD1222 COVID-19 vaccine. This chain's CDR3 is CASSVGVGTEAFF. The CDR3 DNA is TGTGCCAGCAGCGTTGGGGTCGGCACTGAAGCTTTCTTT.